This T cell receptor beta chain was retrieved from a study of blood T cell repertoires in COVID-19. TCRdb's copy holds only in-frame clones and misses some; the assay was immunoSEQ multiplex PCR. The data show hundreds of thousands of clones, 70% to 90% seen once. The sequence was collected from a man younger than 45 who had recovered from COVID-19. Sequencing was performed on PBMCs or T cells enriched from blood (not recorded which).

The CDR3 DNA is TGCGCCAGCAGCCAAGTCTTGGGGGGAATGGCCCAGTACTTC. Its protein is CASSQVLGGMAQYF. The chain links TRBV4-1 to TRBJ2-5; D is perhaps TRBD2 (6 bases). Germline-derived CDR1 and CDR2 are MGHRA and YSYEKL. V was pared by 1 base and J by 9 bases, with 15 bases between. The CDR3 loop spans 14 amino acids.